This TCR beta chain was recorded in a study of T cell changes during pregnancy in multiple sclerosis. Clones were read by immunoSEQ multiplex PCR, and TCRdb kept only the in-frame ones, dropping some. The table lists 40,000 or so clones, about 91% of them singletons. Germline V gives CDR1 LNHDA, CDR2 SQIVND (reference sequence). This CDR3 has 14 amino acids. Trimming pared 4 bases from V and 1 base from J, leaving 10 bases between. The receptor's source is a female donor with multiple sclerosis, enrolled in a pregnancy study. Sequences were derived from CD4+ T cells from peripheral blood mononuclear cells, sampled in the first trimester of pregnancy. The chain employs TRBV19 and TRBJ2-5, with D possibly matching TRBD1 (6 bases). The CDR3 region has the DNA TGTGCCAGTAGTAGGGGACAAGGCCAAGAGACCCAGTACTTC. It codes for CASSRGQGQETQYF.